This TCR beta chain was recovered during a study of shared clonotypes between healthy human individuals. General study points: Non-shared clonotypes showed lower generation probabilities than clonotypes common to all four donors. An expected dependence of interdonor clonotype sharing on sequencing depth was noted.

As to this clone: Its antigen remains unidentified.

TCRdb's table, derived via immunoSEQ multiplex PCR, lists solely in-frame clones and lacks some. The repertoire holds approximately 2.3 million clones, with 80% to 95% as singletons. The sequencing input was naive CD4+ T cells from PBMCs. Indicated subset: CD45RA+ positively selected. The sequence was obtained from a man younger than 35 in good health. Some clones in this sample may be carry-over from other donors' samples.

CDR3 bases: TGTGCCAGCTCACCTGACAGTAGTGGGAACTATGGCTACACCTTC. Translating gives CASSPDSSGNYGYTF. The V call is TRBV18, the J call TRBJ1-2; D is perhaps TRBD1 (5 bases). Per the germline V gene, CDR1 is KGHSH and CDR2 is LQKENI. Trimming stripped 3 bases from V and 2 bases from J, with 13 bases between. The CDR3 is 15 amino acids.